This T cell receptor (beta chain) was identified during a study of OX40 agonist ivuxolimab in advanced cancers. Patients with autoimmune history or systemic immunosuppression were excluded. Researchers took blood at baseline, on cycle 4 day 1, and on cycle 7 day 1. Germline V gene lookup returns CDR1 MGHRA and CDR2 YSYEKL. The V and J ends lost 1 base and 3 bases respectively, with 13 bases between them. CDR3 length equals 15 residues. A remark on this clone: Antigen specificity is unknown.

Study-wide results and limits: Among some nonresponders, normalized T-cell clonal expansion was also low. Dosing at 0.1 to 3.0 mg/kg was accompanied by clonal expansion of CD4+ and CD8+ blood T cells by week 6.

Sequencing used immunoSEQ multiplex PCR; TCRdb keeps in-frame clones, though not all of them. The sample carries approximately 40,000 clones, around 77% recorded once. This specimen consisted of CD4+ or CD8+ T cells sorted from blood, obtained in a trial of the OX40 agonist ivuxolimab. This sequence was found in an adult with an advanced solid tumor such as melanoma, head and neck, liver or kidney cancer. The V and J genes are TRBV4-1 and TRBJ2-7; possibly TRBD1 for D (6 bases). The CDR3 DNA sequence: TGCGCCAGCAGCCAAGCGGCAGGGGAAGGCTACGAGCAGTACTTC. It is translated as CASSQAAGEGYEQYF.